One sample yielded the 21 T cell receptor beta chains listed below, sequenced in a study of identifying expanded T cells in peripheral blood. The assay was immunoSEQ multiplex PCR, and TCRdb's table has in-frame clones only and misses some. The sample consists of roughly 100,000 clones, around 89% of them appearing once. The sequencing sample was made of blood. These TCRs come from a person aged 18-69 years in good health.

The chain is built from TRBV5-8 and TRBJ2-7, with 7 bases lining up with TRBD1. V gave up 3 bases and J gave up 5 bases; unmatched junction bases: 8. The CDR3 contains 14 residues. CDR1 is SGHTS and CDR2 is YDEGEE in the germline V gene. The CDR3 DNA reads as TGTGCCAGCAGCTCCAGGGGGAGAACCCACGAGCAGTACTTC. Translation: CASSSRGRTHEQYF.

The chain links TRBV28 to TRBJ2-7, with 9 bases aligning to TRBD1. The germline V gene has CDR1 MDHEN and CDR2 SYDVKM. CDR3 length: 14 residues. The V segment lost 7 bases and the J segment 0 bases; nucleotides outside the gene matches: 4. The chain's CDR3 is CASNGQGSSYEQYF. The CDR3 DNA is TGTGCCAGCAATGGACAGGGGAGCTCCTACGAGCAGTACTTC. The full variable domain, its missing parts supplied by reference TRBV28 and TRBJ2-7, is DVKVTQSSRYLVKRTGEKVFLECVQDMDHENMFWYRQDPGLGLRLIYFSYDVKMKEKGDIPEGYSVSREKKERFSLILESASTNQTSMYLCASNGQGSSYEQYFGPGTRLTVT.

The chain uses TRBV15 and TRBJ1-2; TRBD1 matches 9 bases. CDR3 length: 14 amino acids. Trimming removed 6 bases from V and 2 bases from J; junction bases left unmatched: 4. Germline lookup yields CDR1 LNHNV and CDR2 YYDKDF (reference sequence). The chain's CDR3 is CATRGTGQNYGYTF. In nucleotides, the CDR3 is TGTGCCACCAGAGGGACAGGGCAAAACTATGGCTACACCTTC.

The gene calls are TRBV28 and TRBJ1-1, with D hard to call. This CDR3 has 13 amino acids. V was trimmed by 6 bases and J by 1 base, leaving 9 bases between them. Germline CDR1 is MDHEN and CDR2 is SYDVKM. The CDR3 region is CASSLVSNTEAFF. The CDR3 region has the DNA TGTGCCAGCAGCCTGGTGTCGAACACTGAAGCTTTCTTT.

This rearrangement joins TRBV28 to TRBJ2-1, with 14 bases matching TRBD2. Unmatched junction bases numbered 2, after V lost 8 bases and J lost 8 bases. The CDR3 loop spans 13 amino acids. Germline V lookup: CDR1 MDHEN, CDR2 SYDVKM. CDR3 sequence reads: CASGLAGGYEQFF. The CDR3 DNA sequence: TGTGCCAGCGGACTAGCGGGGGGCTATGAGCAGTTCTTC.

The chain combines TRBV4-2 with TRBJ2-1; 14 positions match TRBD2. This CDR3 is 17 amino acids long. V trimming: 4 bases; J trimming: 10 bases; junction bases outside the gene matches: 12. Per germline, CDR1 LGHNA and CDR2 YNFKEQ. CDR3 sequence reads: CASSPLGTSGGGGEQFF. DNA of the CDR3: TGTGCCAGCAGCCCACTCGGGACTAGCGGGGGCGGGGGGGAGCAGTTCTTC.

The V call is TRBV7-6, the J call TRBJ2-1, with 9 bases aligning to TRBD1. The germline V gene encodes CDR1 SGHVS and CDR2 FNYEAQ. With 5 bases clipped from V and 5 bases from J, the junction kept 10 bases outside the gene matches. This CDR3 comprises 16 residues. CDR3 nucleotide sequence: TGTGCCAGCAGCATGACGCGGGACAGGGATAACAATGAGCAGTTCTTC. Translation gives CASSMTRDRDNNEQFF.

The chain uses TRBV19 and TRBJ1-2, with 10 positions matching TRBD1. V gave up 6 bases and J gave up 3 bases; unmatched junction bases: 4. From germline, CDR1 is LNHDA and CDR2 SQIVND (reference sequence). This CDR3 comprises 14 residues. Here the CDR3 reads CASRETGGDYGYTF. The DNA of the CDR3 is TGTGCCAGTAGGGAGACAGGGGGCGACTATGGCTACACCTTC.

The chain joins TRBV6-5 to TRBJ1-2, with 7 bases matching TRBD1. Per germline, CDR1 MNHEY and CDR2 SVGAGI. V was pared by 6 bases and J by 4 bases, with 5 bases of the junction left unmatched. This CDR3 region has 13 residues. The CDR3 reads CASSPWTGYGYTF. For the CDR3, the DNA is TGTGCCAGCAGCCCCTGGACAGGCTATGGCTACACCTTC.

The CDR3 loop is CASSLGQGIYEQYF. Written as DNA, the CDR3 is TGTGCCAGCAGCTTAGGACAGGGAATCTACGAGCAGTACTTC. The chain employs TRBV11-2 and TRBJ2-7; 7 bases align to TRBD1. J gave up 3 bases and V 1 base, and 3 bases lay outside the gene matches. Germline V gives CDR1 SGHAT, CDR2 FQNNGV. The CDR3 consists of 14 residues. The variable domain in full, with the rest retrieved from reference TRBV11-2 and TRBJ2-7, is EAGVAQSPRYKIIEKRQSVAFWCNPISGHATLYWYQQILGQGPKLLIQFQNNGVVDDSQLPKDRFSAERLKGVDSTLKIQPAKLEDSAVYLCASSLGQGIYEQYFGPGTRLTVT.

The chain has TRBV13 and TRBJ2-1, with D possibly being TRBD1 or TRBD2 (7 bases each). The germline CDR1 and CDR2 sequences are PRHDT and FYEKMQ (reference sequence). The V end was cut by 2 bases, the J end by 9 bases, with 26 bases between. There are 18 residues in the CDR3. The CDR3 DNA reads as TGTGCCAGCAGCTTACTACCGACAGGGTGGGAGGGGCAGGGTGAGCAGTTCTTC. Protein: CASSLLPTGWEGQGEQFF.

The rearrangement links TRBV9 to TRBJ2-3; no definite D call. This CDR3 has 14 residues. CDR1 SGDLS and CDR2 YYNGEE come from the germline V gene. V dropped 0 bases and J dropped 12 bases, with 17 bases sitting between them. The CDR3 loop reads CASSVGDGFGSQYF. The DNA for the CDR3 is TGTGCCAGCAGCGTAGGAGACGGGTTCGGTTCCCAGTATTTT.

This chain joins TRBV7-6 and TRBJ2-7; no clear D. Trimming shortened V by 3 bases and J by 2 bases, and 8 bases separated the two germline ends. Germline values: CDR1 SGHVS, CDR2 FNYEAQ. This CDR3 region has 13 residues. Here the CDR3 DNA reads TGTGCCAGCAGCTTTGGGTCCCCCTACGAGCAGTACTTC. This translates into CASSFGSPYEQYF.

The chain uses TRBV2 and TRBJ2-7, with D maybe TRBD2 (7 bases). The germline V gene has CDR1 SNHLY and CDR2 FYNNEI. V lost 4 bases and J 4 bases, leaving 14 bases between the germline ends. CDR3 length equals 14 residues. In DNA, the CDR3 is TGTGCCAGCAGTGGAGGGGGGGGATCGTACGAGCAGTACTTC. Encoded protein: CASSGGGGSYEQYF.

The chain links TRBV19 to TRBJ1-6; perhaps TRBD1 as D (5 bases). Trimming pared 3 bases from V and 0 bases from J, leaving 6 bases between. This CDR3 spans 15 amino acids. Germline V CDR1 and CDR2: LNHDA, SQIVND (reference sequence). The CDR3 sequence: CASSIDSSYNSPLHF. DNA of the CDR3: TGTGCCAGTAGTATTGACAGCTCCTATAATTCACCCCTCCACTTT.

The genes are TRBV5-1 and TRBJ2-2; tentative D call: TRBD1 (7 bases). This CDR3 spans 15 amino acids. The germline V gene has CDR1 SGHRS and CDR2 YFSETQ. Trimming pared 0 bases from V and 5 bases from J, leaving 11 bases between. The CDR3 region is CASSLDRGGTGELFF. The CDR3 DNA is TGCGCCAGCAGCTTGGACAGGGGAGGAACCGGGGAGCTGTTTTTT.

The chain is built from TRBV6-6 and TRBJ2-7; 9 nucleotides agree with TRBD1. Germline V gives CDR1 MNHNY, CDR2 SVGAGI (reference sequence). The CDR3 is 16 residues long. V dropped 5 bases and J dropped 0; count of bases not matched to a gene: 8. DNA of the CDR3: TGTGCCAGCAGTCCTATCGACAGGGGGAGCTCCTACGAGCAGTACTTC. It is translated as CASSPIDRGSSYEQYF.

The rearrangement uses TRBV15 and TRBJ2-5, with D tentatively TRBD2 (5 bases). V was shortened by 1 base and J by 3 bases, with 9 bases between the two germline ends. This CDR3 spans 14 amino acids. Germline V lookup: CDR1 LNHNV, CDR2 YYDKDF (reference sequence). Written as DNA, the CDR3 is TGTGCCACCAGCAGAGGAAGCGGAAAAGAGACCCAGTACTTC. Its protein product is CATSRGSGKETQYF.

The rearrangement joins TRBV27 to TRBJ2-7, with D possibly TRBD2 on 5 matching bases. Germline lookup yields CDR1 MNHEY and CDR2 SMNVEV (reference sequence). V was cut by 3 bases and J by 2 bases, with 14 bases left in between. This CDR3 is built from 15 residues. The CDR3 nucleotides are TGTGCCAGCAGTTTCGGGGAAAGAGGTACCTACGAGCAGTACTTC. It codes for CASSFGERGTYEQYF.

This clone came up once. J is TRBJ2-5 and V is TRBV7-6; the D gene is possibly TRBD1 (6 bases). CDR3 size: 15 residues. V dropped 1 base and J dropped 5 bases, with 14 bases sitting between them. Germline V gives CDR1 SGHVS, CDR2 FNYEAQ. The CDR3 DNA reads as TGTGCCAGCAGCTTAGAGCCAGGGGTAGAGGAGACCCAGTACTTC. It translates to CASSLEPGVEETQYF.

The chain recombines TRBV7-9 with TRBJ2-2, with D maybe TRBD2 (6 bases). Trimming took off 5 bases at V and 7 bases at J, with 20 bases between the two ends. Germline V gene sequence: CDR1 SEHNR, CDR2 FQNEAQ (reference sequence). The CDR3 totals 16 residues. As DNA, the CDR3 is TGTGCCAGCAGCGACCCCCGGGCAGGGAGGATCGGGGAGCTGTTTTTT. Amino acids: CASSDPRAGRIGELFF.